This TCR beta chain was identified during a study of Ad26.COV2.S vaccination and SARS-CoV-2 variants. Study background: Once, or twice with 56 days between doses, Ad26.COV2.S was given intramuscularly.

The table came from immunoSEQ multiplex PCR; TCRdb's copy has only in-frame clones and leaves some out. The sample has some 350,000 clones, about 90% seen once. Of note for this clone: The antigen remains unidentified.

Treatment of the sample: roughly 19 received Ad26.COV2.S at low or high dose, single or two shots; about 5 received placebo; per-sample allocation not given. Collection of the samples took place on day 63 after the first injection of vaccine or placebo. In germline, CDR1 is MNHEY, CDR2 SVGEGT. This CDR3 region has 14 residues. Trimming removed 5 bases from V and 7 bases from J; junction bases left unmatched: 3. Study-wide points: Responses of T cells in total may have been underestimated by the TCR breadth and depth analyses.

The receptor comes from a person aged 18-60 years who received the Ad26.COV2.S COVID-19 vaccine or a placebo. The chain combines TRBV6-2 or TRBV6-3 with TRBJ1-4; 11 bases align to TRBD1. Sequenced here: peripheral blood, sampled in a trial of Ad26.COV2.S vaccine versus placebo. Here the CDR3 DNA reads TGTGCCAGCAGTCGGACAGGGGGCCGTGAAAAACTGTTTTTT. Its translation: CASSRTGGREKLFF.